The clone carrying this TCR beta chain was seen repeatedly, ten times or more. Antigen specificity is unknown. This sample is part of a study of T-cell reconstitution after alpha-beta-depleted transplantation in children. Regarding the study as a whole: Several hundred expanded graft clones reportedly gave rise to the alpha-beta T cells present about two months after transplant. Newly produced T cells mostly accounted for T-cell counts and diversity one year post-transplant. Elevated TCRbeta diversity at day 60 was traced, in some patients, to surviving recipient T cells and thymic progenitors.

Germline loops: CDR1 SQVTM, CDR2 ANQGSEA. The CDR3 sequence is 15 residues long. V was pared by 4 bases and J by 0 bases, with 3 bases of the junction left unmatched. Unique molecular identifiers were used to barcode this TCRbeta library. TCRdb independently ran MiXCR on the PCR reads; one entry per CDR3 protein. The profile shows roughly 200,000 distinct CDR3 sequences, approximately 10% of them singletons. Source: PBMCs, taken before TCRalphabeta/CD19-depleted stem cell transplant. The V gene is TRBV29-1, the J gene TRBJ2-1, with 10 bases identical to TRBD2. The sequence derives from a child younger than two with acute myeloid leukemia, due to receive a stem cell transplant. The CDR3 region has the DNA TGCAGCGTTGCCCCTAGCGGGAGCTCCTACAATGAGCAGTTCTTC. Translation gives CSVAPSGSSYNEQFF.